These 19 T cell receptor beta chains share one sample of origin, sequenced in a study of graft-versus-host responses after intestinal transplantation. Only in-frame clones appear in the TCRdb table, and some are missing; sequencing was by immunoSEQ multiplex PCR. The table shows under 95,000 clones, with about four fifths occurring only once. No antigen has been assigned to these receptors. The sequences come from unstimulated CD4+ T cells sorted from spleen or lymph node cells, collected before intestinal transplant. Source of these receptors: a human donor who received an intestinal transplant.

The V call is TRBV7-9, the J call TRBJ2-7, with D unclear. V lost 1 base to trimming and J lost 5 bases, with 12 bases between them. Germline V gene lookup returns CDR1 SEHNR and CDR2 FQNEAQ (reference sequence). The length of the CDR3 is 14 residues. The CDR3 DNA follows: TGTGCCAGCAGCTTAGGCGGCGGAAGCCACGAGCAGTACTTC. Protein product: CASSLGGGSHEQYF.

The chain combines TRBV18 with TRBJ2-7; the D gene is possibly TRBD2 (5 bases). The CDR3 totals 15 residues. Trimming stripped 6 bases from V and 2 bases from J, with 17 bases between. Germline CDR1 is KGHSH and CDR2 is LQKENI. The DNA of the CDR3 is TGTGCCAGCTCGGGCCAAAGCGGCAAAGCCTACGAGCAGTACTTC. Protein: CASSGQSGKAYEQYF.

The chain carries TRBV15 and TRBJ1-1; 7 nucleotides line up with TRBD1. The V gene end was trimmed by 5 bases and the J gene end by 1 base; junction bases not matched to a gene: 4. Germline lookup yields CDR1 LNHNV and CDR2 YYDKDF (reference sequence). This CDR3 region has 14 residues. CDR3: CATSVGTENTEAFF. CDR3 nucleotides: TGTGCCACCAGCGTCGGGACAGAGAACACTGAAGCTTTCTTT.

The rearrangement links TRBV25-1 to TRBJ2-2; 13 bases are a match to TRBD2. The germline V gene has CDR1 MGHDK and CDR2 SYGVNS. Trimming removed 3 bases from V and 5 bases from J; junction bases left unmatched: 6. CDR3 length: 17 residues. CDR3 loop: CASSDPRLAGGTGELFF. The CDR3 nucleotides are TGTGCCAGCAGTGACCCTAGACTAGCGGGAGGAACCGGGGAGCTGTTTTTT. Looking up the rest from reference TRBV25-1 and TRBJ2-2 gives the full variable domain: EADIYQTPRYLVIGTGKKITLECSQTMGHDKMYWYQQDPGMELHLIHYSYGVNSTEKGDLSSESTVSRIRTEHFPLTLESARPSHTSQYLCASSDPRLAGGTGELFFGEGSRLTVL.

V usage is TRBV7-2 and J usage is TRBJ2-3; D uncertain. The CDR3 consists of 14 residues. Trimming shortened V by 1 base and J by 2 bases, and 7 bases separated the two germline ends. Germline assignment: CDR1 SGHTA and CDR2 FQGNSA. CDR3 nucleotides: TGTGCCAGCAGCTTAGGACTGTCCACAGATACGCAGTATTTT. Translation gives CASSLGLSTDTQYF.

The chain recombines TRBV10-3 with TRBJ1-1; 12 bases are a match to TRBD1. The CDR3 is made up of 16 amino acids. Trimming removed 4 bases from V and 5 bases from J; junction bases left unmatched: 8. The germline V gene has CDR1 ENHRY and CDR2 SYGVKD. The CDR3 spells CAISGGQGARATEAFF. In DNA, the CDR3 is TGTGCCATCAGTGGGGGACAGGGGGCGAGAGCAACTGAAGCTTTCTTT.

The rearrangement joins TRBV5-1 to TRBJ1-2; 9 positions agree with TRBD1. The CDR3 consists of 15 residues. The V and J ends lost 4 bases and 4 bases, in that order; junction bases with no gene match: 8. Germline loops: CDR1 SGHRS, CDR2 YFSETQ. Here the CDR3 reads CASSPGTGIPYGYTF. CDR3 sequence (DNA): TGCGCCAGCAGCCCAGGGACAGGGATACCCTATGGCTACACCTTC.

Written as DNA, the CDR3 is TGTGCCAGCAGTTTAGACAGGCAAGAGACCCAGTACTTC. Translated: CASSLDRQETQYF. V is TRBV28 and J is TRBJ2-5, with D perhaps matching TRBD1 (6 bases). The germline gives CDR1 MDHEN, CDR2 SYDVKM. V was cut by 2 bases and J by 2 bases, with 6 bases left in between. The CDR3 covers 13 residues. Full variable domain (missing parts from reference TRBV28 and TRBJ2-5): DVKVTQSSRYLVKRTGEKVFLECVQDMDHENMFWYRQDPGLGLRLIYFSYDVKMKEKGDIPEGYSVSREKKERFSLILESASTNQTSMYLCASSLDRQETQYFGPGTRLLVL.

V is TRBV28 and J is TRBJ2-7, with 9 positions matching TRBD1. This CDR3 is built from 13 residues. The V gene end was trimmed by 8 bases and the J gene end by 5 bases; junction bases not matched to a gene: 7. Per the germline V gene, CDR1 is MDHEN and CDR2 is SYDVKM. The CDR3 coding sequence is TGTGCCAGCGGAAGGGACAGGGCACACGAGCAGTACTTC. This encodes CASGRDRAHEQYF.

The rearrangement joins TRBV30 to TRBJ1-5; perhaps TRBD1 as D (6 bases). The CDR3 loop spans 13 amino acids. Germline lookup yields CDR1 GTSNPN and CDR2 SVGIG (reference sequence). Trimming removed 3 bases at V and 6 bases at J, with 12 bases between. The CDR3 region is CAWSRDIGQPQHF. The DNA of the CDR3 is TGTGCCTGGAGCAGGGACATCGGTCAGCCCCAGCATTTT.

The V call is TRBV21-1, the J call TRBJ2-5; the table's D call, TRBD1, was not checked against the DNA. TRBV21-1 is noted as a pseudogene. The CDR3 covers 16 residues. The CDR3 loop reads CASSKKGGRGPETQYF. DNA for the CDR3: TGTGCCAGCAGCAAAAAAGGCGGCAGGGGTCCAGAGACCCAGTACTTC.

CDR3 residues: CASSFPRLAGNTGELFF. CDR3 coding DNA: TGTGCCAGCAGTTTCCCCCGACTAGCGGGGAACACCGGGGAGCTGTTTTTT. The J gene is TRBJ2-2, the V gene TRBV27; 10 bases map to TRBD2. The germline V gene encodes CDR1 MNHEY and CDR2 SMNVEV (reference sequence). Germline trimming cut 3 bases from V and 1 base from J; bases unmatched to any gene: 5. CDR3 length equals 17 residues.

This chain links TRBV6-1 with TRBJ2-3; 8 nucleotides line up with TRBD2. The CDR3 sequence is 16 residues long. The ends lost 2 bases at V and 3 bases at J; junction bases unmatched: 7. Germline V gene data show CDR1 as MNHNS and CDR2 as SASEGT. This chain's CDR3 is CASSERTAGATDTQYF. The CDR3 DNA is TGTGCCAGCAGTGAACGAACAGCGGGGGCTACAGATACGCAGTATTTT.

This chain joins TRBV5-4 and TRBJ1-2, with TRBD1 as a possible D gene (5 bases). CDR3 size: 14 residues. V lost 4 bases and J 4 bases, leaving 14 bases between the germline ends. Germline V lookup: CDR1 SGHNT, CDR2 YYREEE (reference sequence). The CDR3 protein is CASSPPGGGYGYTF. The CDR3 coding sequence is TGTGCCAGCAGCCCTCCGGGGGGGGGCTATGGCTACACCTTC.

This rearrangement joins TRBV5-1 to TRBJ2-3, with 7 bases that match TRBD1. From germline, CDR1 is SGHRS and CDR2 YFSETQ. There are 16 residues in the CDR3. Unmatched junction bases numbered 8, after V lost 4 bases and J lost 0 bases. CDR3 in DNA: TGCGCCAGCAGCCCCCGGACAGGCGGGAGCACAGATACGCAGTATTTT. Translation gives CASSPRTGGSTDTQYF.

This chain links TRBV29-1 with TRBJ2-1; TRBD1 matches at 8 bases. The CDR3 sequence is 14 residues long. With 1 base clipped from V and 8 bases from J, the junction kept 7 bases outside the gene matches. The germline gives CDR1 SQVTM, CDR2 ANQGSEA. DNA for the CDR3: TGCAGCGTTGAAGTCGGACAGGGAGGTGATGAGCAGTTCTTC. The encoded protein is CSVEVGQGGDEQFF.

This chain connects TRBV2 to TRBJ1-5; D may be TRBD1 (6 bases). This CDR3 comprises 17 residues. Deletions cut 2 bases from V and 2 bases from J, with 16 bases between. Germline V gene sequence: CDR1 SNHLY, CDR2 FYNNEI. The CDR3 bases are TGTGCCAGCAGTGAATATCCACAGGGAAGGGGCAATCAGCCCCAGCATTTT. Amino acid sequence: CASSEYPQGRGNQPQHF.

The rearrangement joins TRBV29-1 to TRBJ2-3, with 9 bases identical to TRBD1. The CDR3 length is 12 residues. V dropped 8 bases and J dropped 4; count of bases not matched to a gene: 4. CDR1 is SQVTM, CDR2 ANQGSEA, per germline. The CDR3 loop reads CSLDRGADTQYF. DNA for the CDR3: TGCAGCCTGGACAGGGGCGCAGATACGCAGTATTTT.

The V gene is TRBV7-8, the J gene TRBJ1-2; D may be TRBD1 (6 bases). Per germline, CDR1 SGHVS and CDR2 FQNEAQ. Deletions cut 5 bases from V and 4 bases from J, with 14 bases between. The CDR3 contains 14 residues. The CDR3 sequence is CASSPWGGPYGYTF. In DNA form, the CDR3 reads TGTGCCAGCAGCCCTTGGGGGGGGCCCTATGGCTACACCTTC.